These 19 T cell receptor beta chains were all obtained from the same sample, sequenced in a study of blood T cells in healthy people across ages (dated by TCRdb to between 2014 and 2017). Preparation of the library involved 5' RACE. The sequencer was an Illumina HiSeq 2500. A second PCR of about 7 to 12 cycles was run with a J-beta primer mix and a sample-barcoded 5' primer. TCRdb ran its own pipeline on the public reads, namely fastp trimming at Q25 and MiXCR clone calling, and kept in-frame beta chains. Here each entry gathers all rows of one CDR3 protein and keeps the most common genes and DNA. The sample includes hundreds of thousands of distinct CDR3 sequences, with approximately 60% observed a single time. Together, the top ten hold about a quarter of the sample. The sequenced sample was blood. The receptors derive from a middle-aged man in good health.

As regards this clonotype: The junction does not match germline at one end; this may be a read error. The genes are TRBV27 and TRBJ2-5; D gene ambiguous. Germline CDR1 MNHEY, CDR2 SMNVEV (reference sequence). The CDR3 is 13 residues long. CDR3 amino acids: CAGSLSYQETQYF. For the CDR3, the DNA is TGTGCCGGCAGTTTATCGTACCAAGAGACCCAGTACTTC.

This clonotype has just a few counts. This rearrangement joins TRBV6-2 or TRBV6-3 to TRBJ2-7; D might be TRBD2 (6 bases). Between the trimmed V and J ends, which lost 7 bases and 6 bases, there was a span of 19 bases. The CDR3 totals 14 residues. CDR1 MNHEY and CDR2 SVGEGT come from the germline V gene. The CDR3 loop reads CASTWDSRASEQYF. CDR3 bases: TGTGCCAGCACTTGGGACTCCAGGGCATCCGAGCAGTACTTC.

There are a few counts of this clonotype. The chain has TRBV20-1 and TRBJ2-3; TRBD1 matches at 7 bases. V lost 6 bases to trimming and J lost 4 bases; unmatched junction nucleotides: 7. This CDR3 region has 13 residues. Germline loops: CDR1 DFQATT, CDR2 SNEGSKA (reference sequence). The CDR3 sequence: CSAPVGGADTQYF. CDR3 coding DNA: TGCAGTGCCCCGGTAGGGGGCGCAGATACGCAGTATTTT.

This clonotype occurred a few times. The chain couples TRBV12-3 or TRBV12-4 to TRBJ2-6; D is uncertain. The CDR3 runs 17 residues. Trimming pared 6 bases from V and 0 bases from J, leaving 15 bases between. Here the CDR3 DNA reads TGTGCCAGCAGCCGTCCCCGACTCAGCTCTGGGGCCAACGTCCTGACTTTC. Translation: CASSRPRLSSGANVLTF.

This clonotype was seen more than once but under ten times. The chain employs TRBV5-4 and TRBJ2-7; the D is unclear. The CDR3 runs to 11 residues. CDR1 and CDR2 (germline): SGHNT, YYREEE (reference sequence). Trimming stripped 4 bases from V and 5 bases from J, with 7 bases between. The CDR3 sequence: CASSSVDEQYF. CDR3 sequence (DNA): TGTGCCAGCAGCAGCGTGGACGAGCAGTACTTC. The full variable domain, completed using reference TRBV5-4 and TRBJ2-7, is ETGVTQSPTHLIKTRGQQVTLRCSSQSGHNTVSWYQQALGQGPQFIFQYYREEENGRGNFPPRFSGLQFPNYSSELNVNALELDDSALYLCASSSVDEQYFGPGTRLTVT.

This rearrangement joins TRBV6-2 or TRBV6-3 to TRBJ2-1; 7 nucleotides agree with TRBD2. Germline trimming cut 3 bases from V and 9 bases from J; bases unmatched to any gene: 14. Germline assignment: CDR1 MNHEY and CDR2 SVGEGT. The CDR3 runs 16 residues. The CDR3 reads CASSYGEGRGTIEQFF. DNA of the CDR3: TGTGCCAGCAGTTATGGGGAGGGCCGGGGTACTATTGAGCAGTTCTTC.

The chain couples TRBV14 to TRBJ2-7, with D possibly TRBD2 on 5 matching bases. V dropped 4 bases and J dropped 5 bases, with 18 bases sitting between them. The germline gives CDR1 SGHDN, CDR2 FVKESK. The length of the CDR3 is 15 residues. In DNA, the CDR3 is TGTGCCAGCAGCCGGGAGATAGGGCTTTCCCACGAGCAGTACTTC. This gives the protein CASSREIGLSHEQYF.

The genes are TRBV4-1 and TRBJ2-2; maybe TRBD2 (6 bases). Germline V gene data show CDR1 as MGHRA and CDR2 as YSYEKL. Between the trimmed V and J ends, which lost 0 bases and 5 bases, there was a span of 7 bases. This CDR3 is built from 14 residues. DNA of the CDR3: TGCGCCAGCAGCCAAGATGGGGGGACCGGGGAGCTGTTTTTT. Translated, it gives CASSQDGGTGELFF.

V gene TRBV28 combines with J gene TRBJ2-5, with D tentatively TRBD1 or TRBD2 (5 bases each). The CDR3 has 15 amino acids. CDR1 is MDHEN and CDR2 is SYDVKM in the germline V gene. Trimming took off 3 bases at V and 5 bases at J, with 16 bases between the two ends. The CDR3 DNA reads TGTGCCAGCAGTTTTTACGGGGCCTCCGGGGAGACCCAGTACTTC. Protein sequence: CASSFYGASGETQYF.

The chain carries TRBV5-1 and TRBJ2-2; D gene uncertain. The CDR3 extends over 15 amino acids. Germline V gene lookup returns CDR1 SGHRS and CDR2 YFSETQ. V dropped 10 bases and J dropped 4 bases, with 20 bases sitting between them. The CDR3 sequence is CAGKAGSGPTGELFF. The CDR3 bases are TGCGCCGGCAAGGCAGGTTCTGGGCCCACCGGGGAGCTGTTTTTT. Together with reference TRBV5-1 and TRBJ2-2, the CDR3 gives the full variable domain: KAGVTQTPRYLIKTRGQQVTLSCSPISGHRSVSWYQQTPGQGLQFLFEYFSETQRNKGNFPGRFSGRQFSNSRSEMNVSTLELGDSALYLCAGKAGSGPTGELFFGEGSRLTVL.

The rearrangement uses TRBV12-3 or TRBV12-4 and TRBJ2-4; D might be TRBD1 or TRBD2, each matching 5 bases. Trimming stripped 6 bases from V and 0 bases from J, with 12 bases between. The CDR3 is made up of 15 amino acids. The CDR3 DNA reads as TGTGCCAGCAGCACAGGAGGCTTAGCCAAAAACATTCAGTACTTC. This gives the protein CASSTGGLAKNIQYF.

This clonotype turned up a few times. The genes are TRBV3-1 and TRBJ2-7, with 12 bases identical to TRBD2. The length of the CDR3 is 17 residues. Germline CDR1 and CDR2: LGHDT and YNNKEL (reference sequence). V lost 5 bases and J lost 1; bases outside the gene matches: 9. The CDR3 spells CASSKSSTSGSSYEQYF. The CDR3 bases are TGTGCCAGCAGCAAATCCTCGACTAGCGGGAGTTCCTACGAGCAGTACTTC.

The rearrangement uses TRBV4-2 and TRBJ2-5; perhaps TRBD1 as D (5 bases). CDR3 size: 15 residues. Germline assignment: CDR1 LGHNA and CDR2 YNFKEQ. The germline V and J ends were trimmed by 0 bases and 1 base, with 9 bases remaining between them. For the CDR3, the DNA is TGTGCCAGCAGCCAAGAAGTAGGGGCCCAAGAGACCCAGTACTTC. Protein sequence: CASSQEVGAQETQYF.

The chain carries TRBV5-1 and TRBJ1-1, with no clear D. Germline assignment: CDR1 SGHRS and CDR2 YFSETQ. V shed 4 bases and J shed 0 bases, with 10 bases lying between them. This CDR3 is 14 amino acids long. CDR3 loop: CASSASTLNTEAFF. The DNA for the CDR3 is TGCGCCAGCAGCGCTTCGACATTGAACACTGAAGCTTTCTTT. Supplemented by reference TRBV5-1 and TRBJ1-1, the full variable domain reads KAGVTQTPRYLIKTRGQQVTLSCSPISGHRSVSWYQQTPGQGLQFLFEYFSETQRNKGNFPGRFSGRQFSNSRSEMNVSTLELGDSALYLCASSASTLNTEAFFGQGTRLTVV.

The table lists this clonotype with a few counts. The chain is built from TRBV27 and TRBJ2-1; D might be TRBD1 (6 bases). V was shortened by 0 bases and J by 4 bases, with 7 bases between the two germline ends. Germline CDR1 MNHEY, CDR2 SMNVEV (reference sequence). The CDR3 runs 14 residues. The CDR3: CASSLSTGYNEQFF. The CDR3 nucleotides are TGTGCCAGCAGTTTATCGACAGGTTACAATGAGCAGTTCTTC.

This clonotype was seen only a few times. This chain uses TRBV7-9 with TRBJ1-4; 9 bases map to TRBD1. V lost 9 bases, J lost 2 bases, and 4 bases stayed unmatched. Looked up from germline, CDR1 is SEHNR and CDR2 is FQNEAQ (reference sequence). The CDR3 is 14 amino acids. The CDR3 coding sequence is TGTGCCAGTGGACAGGGGTCTACTAATGAAAAACTGTTTTTT. It yields the protein CASGQGSTNEKLFF.

The V and J genes are TRBV11-2 and TRBJ2-5; D call uncertain. Germline V gives CDR1 SGHAT, CDR2 FQNNGV. V was pared by 7 bases and J by 1 base, with 19 bases between. The CDR3 is 16 residues long. The CDR3 sequence is CASNRTQGIVQETQYF. The CDR3 region has the DNA TGTGCCAGCAACCGCACACAAGGGATAGTCCAAGAGACCCAGTACTTC.

This chain connects TRBV20-1 to TRBJ1-5; D is undetermined. The CDR3 extends over 12 amino acids. Germline assignment: CDR1 DFQATT and CDR2 SNEGSKA (reference sequence). V lost 6 bases and J 0 bases, leaving 6 bases between the germline ends. The CDR3 DNA follows: TGCAGTGCCACAGATAGCAATCAGCCCCAGCATTTT. Amino acids: CSATDSNQPQHF.

This clonotype occurred once. The gene calls are TRBV27 and TRBJ2-3; 8 bases map to TRBD2. The V and J ends lost 4 bases and 5 bases, in that order; junction bases with no gene match: 14. The CDR3 sequence is 17 residues long. The germline CDR1 and CDR2 sequences are MNHEY and SMNVEV (reference sequence). For the CDR3, the DNA is TGTGCCAGCAGTTCCCCCTCGCGCGGGGGGAAGGGAGATACGCAGTATTTT. It codes for CASSSPSRGGKGDTQYF.